This T cell receptor beta chain was found in a study of shared clonotypes between healthy human individuals (dated by TCRdb to about 2020). Notes on the research overall: The cohort included three men and two women between 18 and 49 years of age. To estimate repertoire size and how much clonotype sharing occurs between individuals, the study deeply sequenced the blood TCR repertoires of about five healthy adults. Leukapheresis yielded between about 0.85 and 10 billion PBMCs per donor. Libraries were prepared and TCR repertoires were sequenced by different laboratories using diverse techniques, in order to increase sequencing depth and limit assay-specific biases. For each donor, CD4 naive and CD4 memory were each given three plates, CD8 naive was given two plates, and CD8 memory was given one plate.

Donors were healthy HIV-negative adults with no recently reported acute infections or vaccinations. Only Caucasian adults living in Nashville, Tennessee, USA were represented among the donors. CD4+ T cells were enriched by magnetic negative selection; naive cells were then positively selected on CD45RA, and the negative fraction formed the memory subset. After blood collection by leukapheresis, PBMCs were isolated using Ficoll-Histopaque density gradient centrifugation and then cryopreserved in the vapor phase of liquid nitrogen. Purity and quantity of every magnetically sorted T cell population were checked by analytical flow cytometry. Each sorted fraction had its genomic DNA isolated and then quantified by UV absorbance on a Nanodrop 2000c. A remark on this clone: Its target antigen remains unknown. Base qualities are not at hand, and no much larger clone is one base apart.

TCR CDR3 regions were amplified from genomic DNA by multiplex PCR using the deep immunoSEQ assay. For each cell subset, the extracted genomic DNA was distributed evenly across all wells of several immunoSEQ 96-well plates, and each plate served as one replicate. Each replicate PCR for sorted subsets received around 200 ng genomic DNA, equal to 30,000 or so T cell genomes. Purified libraries were quantified with a Qubit 3.0 fluorometer, sized on a Bioanalyzer 2100, and re-quantified with the KAPA Library Quantification kit. A separate single-read 150-cycle Illumina NextSeq 550 flow cell was used to sequence each immunoSEQ 96-well plate. Regarding the original processing steps: The immunoSEQ output contained only junctional sequences without quality scores, so filtering could not match that applied to full-length reads. Sequences were annotated with PyIR, a Python wrapper for IgBLAST v1.9, using IMGT germline references to assign V/J genes and CDR3. Any read was removed if the V/J assignment was weak (E-value above 1e-6), the CDR3 was missing, or the read contained stop codons, out-of-frame junctions, or ambiguous translated residues. V3J clonotypes were defined by identical inferred V gene, J gene, and CDR3 amino acid sequence. The percentage overlap between two repertoires was calculated by dividing the number of shared unique clonotypes by the size of the smaller repertoire. Richness of each repertoire was evaluated using RTK rarefaction, the Chao1 estimator, and Recon v2.1 estimates of unobserved clonotypes. Generation probabilities were computed with OLGA for all TCRbeta clonotypes obtained by the gDNA method from four donors. TCRdb took this table from immuneACCESS and kept in-frame rearrangements with V and J called. Such tables lack part of the clones; where checked against another copy, unresolved V genes explain under half of the gap, and the rest is unexplained. V and J calls and clone size are those listed in that table; D and trimming were worked out from the DNA. The table for this sample lists about 2.3 million clones; less than 95% of them were counted only once. Around 0.35% of the sample rests with the top ten.

General findings and caveats noted by the study authors: Incomplete sequencing was indicated by rarefaction of sorted-subset datasets, despite the large sequencing depth. Pairwise subsampling indicated that sequencing depth was expected to affect the degree of clonotype sharing among donors. Naive subsets generally had larger estimated clonotype richness than memory subsets did. Compared with non-shared clonotypes, the clonotypes found in all four sorted-subset donors had higher generation probabilities. Because the study included only a small number of donors, the genetic and exposure-history diversity represented was limited. Sampling was restricted to blood, and TCR repertoires in tissue are likely to differ from TCR repertoires in blood. Around 5% of naive CD4, 3% to 4% of naive CD8, roughly 2.4% of memory CD4, and over 0.35% of memory CD8 clonotypes were shared across a few donors.

From its cysteine to its phenylalanine, the CDR3 spans 15 amino acids. Only the CDR3 region is kept as DNA, spanning 45 bases read in frame from base 1. According to the germline V gene, CDR1 reads SGHRS and CDR2 reads YFSETQ. V and J are truncated by 0 bases and 1 base respectively, leaving an intervening sequence of 10 bases. The TCR was taken from a man aged 18-30 years in good health. Some clones in this sample may be carry-over from other donors' samples. Sequenced sample: naive CD4+ T cells from PBMCs. The cell subset or site label for this specimen denotes: CD45RA+ positively selected. Here the chain combines TRBV5-1 and TRBJ2-5; the D gene is perhaps TRBD2, on 5 matching bases. This receptor carries the CDR3 CASSLVASSQETQYF. The DNA sequence is as follows: TGCGCCAGCAGCTTGGTGGCTAGCTCCCAAGAGACCCAGTACTTC.